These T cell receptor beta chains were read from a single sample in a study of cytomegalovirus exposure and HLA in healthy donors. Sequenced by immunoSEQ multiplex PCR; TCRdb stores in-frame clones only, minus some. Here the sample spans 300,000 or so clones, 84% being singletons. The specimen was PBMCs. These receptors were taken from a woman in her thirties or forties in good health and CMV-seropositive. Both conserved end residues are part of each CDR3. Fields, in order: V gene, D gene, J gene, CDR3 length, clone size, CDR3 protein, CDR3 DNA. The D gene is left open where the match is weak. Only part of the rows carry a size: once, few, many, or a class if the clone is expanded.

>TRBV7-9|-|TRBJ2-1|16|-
CSSSLGGGSLYNEQFF
TGTTCCAGCAGCTTAGGGGGGGGATCCCTGTACAATGAGCAGTTCTTC
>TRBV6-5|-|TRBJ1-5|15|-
CASSYVGVGIQPQHF
TGTGCCAGCAGTTACGTCGGGGTAGGGATTCAGCCCCAGCATTTT
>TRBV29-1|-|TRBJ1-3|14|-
CSVARGGSGNTIYF
TGCAGCGTTGCCCGGGGAGGCTCTGGAAACACCATATATTTT
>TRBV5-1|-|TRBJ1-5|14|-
CASSLGTGNQPQHF
TGCGCCAGCAGCTTGGGCACAGGGAATCAGCCCCAGCATTTT
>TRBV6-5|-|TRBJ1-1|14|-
CASRSDRMNTEAFF
TGTGCCAGCAGATCGGACAGAATGAACACTGAAGCTTTCTTT
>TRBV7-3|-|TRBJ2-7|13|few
CASSLGSTYEQYF
TGTGCCAGCAGCTTAGGTTCTACTTACGAGCAGTACTTC
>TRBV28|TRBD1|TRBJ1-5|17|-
CASSLRQGVLSNQPQHF
TGTGCCAGCAGTTTGAGGCAGGGGGTACTTAGCAATCAGCCCCAGCATTTT
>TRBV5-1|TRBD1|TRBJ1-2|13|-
CASSLGQGAGYTF
TGCGCCAGCAGCTTGGGACAGGGGGCAGGCTACACCTTC
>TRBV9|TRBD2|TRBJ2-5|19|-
CASSVVGGLAGGERETQYF
TGTGCCAGCAGCGTAGTTGGAGGACTAGCGGGAGGGGAAAGGGAGACCCAGTACTTC
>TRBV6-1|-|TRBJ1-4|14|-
CASTNGDSDEKLFF
TGTGCCAGCACCAACGGGGATTCCGATGAAAAACTGTTTTTT
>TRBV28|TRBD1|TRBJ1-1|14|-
CASSLRGRATEAFF
TGTGCCAGCAGTTTAAGGGGGCGCGCCACTGAAGCTTTCTTT
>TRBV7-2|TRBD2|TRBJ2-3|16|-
CASSYQGTSGTDTQYF
TGTGCCAGCAGCTACCAGGGGACTAGCGGGACAGATACGCAGTATTTT
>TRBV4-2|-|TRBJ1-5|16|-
CASSQRGMGGNQPQHF
TGTGCCAGCAGCCAAAGGGGGATGGGGGGCAATCAGCCCCAGCATTTT
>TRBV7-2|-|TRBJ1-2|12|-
CASSQNPYGYTF
TGTGCCAGCAGCCAGAACCCCTATGGCTACACCTTC
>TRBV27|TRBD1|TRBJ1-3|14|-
CASSWTGSGNTIYF
TGTGCCAGCAGTTGGACAGGCTCTGGAAACACCATATATTTT
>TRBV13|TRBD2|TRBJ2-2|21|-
CASSLKASRRGLAGGTGELFF
TGTGCCAGCAGCTTAAAGGCTTCGAGAAGAGGACTAGCGGGGGGCACCGGGGAGCTGTTTTTT
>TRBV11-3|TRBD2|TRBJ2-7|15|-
CASSHWTSGPYEQYF
TGTGCCAGCAGCCACTGGACTAGCGGCCCCTACGAGCAGTACTTC
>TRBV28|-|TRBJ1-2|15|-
CASTQSGPSNYGYTF
TGTGCCAGCACACAATCAGGGCCCTCTAACTATGGCTACACCTTC
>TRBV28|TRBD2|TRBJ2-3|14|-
CASSPGGRTDTQYF
TGTGCCAGCAGCCCGGGAGGACGCACAGATACGCAGTATTTT
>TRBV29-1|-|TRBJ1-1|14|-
CSVQRTSTNTEAFF
TGCAGCGTTCAAAGGACAAGTACGAACACTGAAGCTTTCTTT
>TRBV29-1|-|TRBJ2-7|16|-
CSVEGVPGHNSYEQYF
TGCAGCGTTGAAGGGGTACCGGGACACAACTCCTACGAGCAGTACTTC
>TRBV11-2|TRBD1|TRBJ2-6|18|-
CASSPDGTGASGANVLTF
TGTGCCAGCAGCCCGGACGGGACAGGAGCCTCTGGGGCCAACGTCCTGACTTTC
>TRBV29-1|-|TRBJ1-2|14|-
CSVEESGLGYGYTF
TGCAGCGTTGAAGAATCAGGGCTCGGCTATGGCTACACCTTC
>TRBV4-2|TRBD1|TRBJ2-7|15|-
CASTQDPGQGYEQYF
TGTGCCAGCACCCAAGATCCGGGACAGGGCTACGAGCAGTACTTC
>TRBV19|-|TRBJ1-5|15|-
CASSIVAWGGQPQHF
TGTGCCAGTAGTATAGTTGCTTGGGGAGGTCAGCCCCAGCATTTT
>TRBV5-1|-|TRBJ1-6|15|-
CASSLRGEDNSPLHF
TGCGCCAGCAGCTTGAGGGGCGAGGATAATTCACCCCTCCACTTT
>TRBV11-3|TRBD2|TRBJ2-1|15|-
CASSSSGIGTLEQFF
TGTGCCAGCAGCTCTAGCGGGATCGGCACACTAGAGCAGTTCTTC
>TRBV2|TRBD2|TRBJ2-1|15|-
CASSSGTSGANEQFF
TGTGCCAGCAGTTCCGGGACTAGCGGTGCCAATGAGCAGTTCTTC